The entry below gives a single T cell receptor beta chain sequence along with its context. The antigen is undetermined. Trimming cost V 0 bases and J 6 bases, with 15 bases left between them. This CDR3 is 15 amino acids long. The germline gives CDR1 SGHTS, CDR2 YDEGEE. The source of the sample is a study of Tregs in tolerant kidney transplant recipients. Sequencing was performed with immunoSEQ multiplex PCR; in TCRdb, only in-frame clones are kept and a portion is missing. Among around 230,000 clones listed, 84% were seen once. General observations from the study: No direct test of biological reproducibility was done here.

Unstimulated regulatory T cells (CD4+CD25+CD127-), CD4+CD25- non-regulatory cells, CD4 and CD8 cells were FACS-sorted from thawed PBMCs. The material sequenced was CD4+ T cells from blood. The chain has TRBV5-8 and TRBJ1-1; D is ambiguous. The sequence was obtained from a human donor in good health. The CDR3 loop reads CASSLASPSLAEAFF. The CDR3 bases are TGTGCCAGCAGCTTGGCCAGTCCCTCTCTGGCTGAAGCTTTCTTT.